The rows below give T cell receptor beta chains drawn from one sample of a study of a mutant IDH1 vaccine in newly diagnosed glioma. No antigen has been assigned to these receptors. Method: immunoSEQ multiplex PCR; TCRdb's copy keeps in-frame clones and lacks some. In the table there are some 48,000 clones, around 80% of which are singletons. The sample consisted of PBMCs, taken from a glioma patient whose treatment included an IDH1 peptide vaccine. The source of these receptors is a woman between 40 and 55 years old with glioma. The CDR3 runs from the conserved cysteine through the conserved F or W. D genes are given only for firm matches. Clone sizes are given selectively: once, few, many, or a class where the clone is expanded.

few	TRBV6-5	15	-	TRBJ1-6	TGTGCCAGCAGTCCCTGGGGGGGGGCAAATTCACCCCTCCACTTT	CASSPWGGANSPLHF
-	TRBV30	11	-	TRBJ2-5	TGTGCCTGGAAAGGCCGGGAGACCCAGTACTTC	CAWKGRETQYF
-	TRBV27	13	-	TRBJ2-7	TGTGCCAGCAGTGTGACATCTTTCCTCGAGCAGTACTTC	CASSVTSFLEQYF
-	TRBV9	16	-	TRBJ1-6	TGTGCCAGCAGCGTAGCTACCGCCAGGGGCCTCTCACCCCTCCACTTT	CASSVATARGLSPLHF
-	TRBV19	14	-	TRBJ2-4	TGTGCCAGTAGTATTATGTTAGCCAAAAACATTCAGTACTTC	CASSIMLAKNIQYF
-	TRBV19	15	-	TRBJ1-5	TGTGCCAGTAGTATAAGGAACAGGGATAATCAGCCCCAGCATTTT	CASSIRNRDNQPQHF
-	TRBV11-2	16	-	TRBJ1-2	TGTGCCAGCAGCTTAGTCCACAGTCTCTCTAACTATGGCTACACCTTC	CASSLVHSLSNYGYTF
-	TRBV7-8	14	-	TRBJ2-6	TGTGCCAGCGCGGGTTCCTCTGGGGCCAACGTCCTGACTTTC	CASAGSSGANVLTF
-	TRBV2	15	-	TRBJ2-7	TGTGCCAGCGTCGACCTTGTGGGGAATCCCTACGAGCAGTACTTC	CASVDLVGNPYEQYF
-	TRBV7-9	17	TRBD2	TRBJ2-1	TGTGCCAGCAGCTTAGGGGGACTAGCGGGTACCTACAATGAGCAGTTCTTC	CASSLGGLAGTYNEQFF
-	TRBV19	13	-	TRBJ1-2	TGTGCCAGTAGTAGGGCAGTGAACTATGGCTACACCTTC	CASSRAVNYGYTF
-	TRBV19	17	-	TRBJ1-4	TGTGCCAGTAGTATAGTTGGCGGATGGGAAACTAATGAAAAACTGTTTTTT	CASSIVGGWETNEKLFF
few	TRBV10-1	13	-	TRBJ2-1	TGCGCCAGCAGTGAGTCAGGGGGGAATGAGCAGTTCTTC	CASSESGGNEQFF
-	TRBV5-1	12	-	TRBJ2-7	TGCGCCAGCAGCAATCACCCCTACGAGCAGTACTTC	CASSNHPYEQYF